Given below is one TCR beta chain in context. At one end the junction does not follow the germline gene, possibly because of a read error. These data originate in a study of tumor and adjacent non-tumor tissue in lung cancer. RNA was extracted from bulk tissue without any cell sorting. The CDR3 extends over 15 amino acids. Germline V gene data show CDR1 as DFQATT and CDR2 as SNEGSKA (reference sequence). A modified ARM-PCR protocol with three rounds of nested PCR amplified TCRbeta. Using its own MiXCR run on the multiplex PCR reads, TCRdb lists one record per CDR3 protein. The profile covers about 80,000 distinct CDR3 sequences, with roughly 80% appearing a single time and roughly 13% taken by the ten largest.

What was sequenced was lung tumor tissue. This TCR came from a woman aged 45-65 years with non-small cell lung cancer. The rearrangement joins TRBV20-1 to TRBJ2-7; TRBD2 matches 8 bases. The CDR3 sequence is CGARDPREGLYGQYF. CDR3 bases: TGCGGTGCTAGAGATCCCCGGGAGGGCCTGTACGGGCAGTACTTC.